The sequence of this TCR beta chain was determined in a study of OX40 agonist ivuxolimab in advanced cancers. In the study overall: Patient treatment consisted of intravenous ivuxolimab administration every 2 weeks at 0.01 to 10 mg/kg. Enrollees could have had prior anti-PD-1, anti-PD-L1 or anti-CTLA-4 therapy, which approximately 38% had received.

No patient had autoimmune disease or received systemic immunosuppression. Trimming left V 3 bases short and J 3 bases short, with 11 bases between. The CDR3 spans 14 residues. Germline V lookup: CDR1 SGHNT, CDR2 YENEEA. The data were produced by immunoSEQ multiplex PCR, yet TCRdb's version contains in-frame clones alone and is incomplete. The sample lists about 62,000 clones; over 90% were seen once. The specimen was CD4+ or CD8+ T cells sorted from blood, collected in a trial of the OX40 agonist ivuxolimab. This clonotype originated in an adult with an advanced solid tumor such as melanoma, head and neck, liver or kidney cancer. The chain is built from TRBV11-3 and TRBJ1-2; tentatively, D is TRBD1 (6 bases). The CDR3 protein is CASSFGGRDYGYTF. The CDR3 coding sequence is TGTGCCAGCAGCTTTGGGGGGCGGGACTATGGCTACACCTTC. Full variable domain (missing parts from reference TRBV11-3 and TRBJ1-2): EAGVVQSPRYKIIEKKQPVAFWCNPISGHNTLYWYLQNLGQGPELLIRYENEEAVDDSQLPKDRFSAERLKGVDSTLKIQPAELGDSAVYLCASSFGGRDYGYTFGSGTRLTVV.